What follows are 27 T cell receptor beta chains derived from one specimen sequenced in a study of T cells in tuberculosis. Using immunoSEQ multiplex PCR, the repertoire was profiled, and TCRdb retains in-frame clones only, with some absent. The table shows over 40,000 clones, with approximately 95% occurring only once. What was sequenced was PBMCs. The receptors come from a donor aged 10-29 years with latent tuberculosis or without tuberculosis infection.

V and J are TRBV5-1 and TRBJ2-1; 9 nucleotides agree with TRBD1. Unmatched junction bases numbered 12, after V lost 5 bases and J lost 6 bases. The length of the CDR3 is 16 residues. Germline V lookup: CDR1 SGHRS, CDR2 YFSETQ. The CDR3 protein is CASSTGTGFFSNEQFF. CDR3 sequence (DNA): TGCGCCAGCAGTACCGGGACAGGGTTTTTTAGCAATGAGCAGTTCTTC.

The gene calls are TRBV7-9 and TRBJ2-7, with 7 bases matching TRBD1. The germline gives CDR1 SEHNR, CDR2 FQNEAQ (reference sequence). CDR3 length: 14 residues. The V segment lost 3 bases and the J segment 3 bases; nucleotides outside the gene matches: 5. The CDR3 DNA sequence: TGTGCCAGCAGCTTGGGACAGTACTACTACGAGCAGTACTTC. Amino acid sequence: CASSLGQYYYEQYF.

The chain combines TRBV25-1 with TRBJ1-1, with TRBD1 identical over 9 bases. V was clipped by 3 bases and J by 5 bases; unmatched bases: 10. Germline V gene data show CDR1 as MGHDK and CDR2 as SYGVNS. The CDR3 extends over 16 amino acids. The CDR3 sequence: CASSDGGTGGWTEAFF. In DNA form, the CDR3 reads TGTGCCAGCAGTGATGGAGGCACAGGGGGCTGGACTGAAGCTTTCTTT.

J is TRBJ2-7 and V is TRBV6-6; the match to TRBD1 covers 8 bases. The CDR3 covers 14 residues. Per the germline V gene, CDR1 is MNHNY and CDR2 is SVGAGI (reference sequence). With 8 bases clipped from V and 0 bases from J, the junction kept 6 bases outside the gene matches. Here the CDR3 DNA reads TGTGCCAGCCAACAGGGGGTCACCTCCTACGAGCAGTACTTC. As protein: CASQQGVTSYEQYF.

This chain connects TRBV7-7 to TRBJ2-3, with D perhaps matching TRBD2 (6 bases). The CDR3 has 16 residues. Trimming shortened V by 2 bases and J by 4 bases, and 16 bases separated the two germline ends. Germline-derived CDR1 and CDR2 are SSHAT and FNYEAQ (reference sequence). CDR3 sequence reads: CASSLLPGGLADTQYF. CDR3 DNA sequence: TGTGCCAGCAGCTTACTCCCCGGGGGTCTGGCAGATACGCAGTATTTT. The full variable domain, in which reference TRBV7-7 and TRBJ2-3 provide the parts outside the CDR3, is GAGVSQSPRYKVTKRGQDVTLRCDPISSHATLYWYQQALGQGPEFLTYFNYEAQPDKSGLPSDRFSAERPEGSISTLTIQRTEQRDSAMYRCASSLLPGGLADTQYFGPGTRLTVL.

This chain uses TRBV7-2 with TRBJ1-2, with D perhaps TRBD1 (5 bases). This CDR3 comprises 13 residues. The V end was cut by 9 bases, the J end by 4 bases, with 15 bases between. CDR1 and CDR2 from the germline V gene are SGHTA and FQGNSA. The CDR3 is CARGLGVAYGYTF. The CDR3 DNA follows: TGTGCCAGGGGGCTTGGGGTGGCCTATGGCTACACCTTC.

The chain carries TRBV7-8 and TRBJ1-1; D is perhaps TRBD1 (5 bases). The germline CDR1 and CDR2 sequences are SGHVS and FQNEAQ. V was clipped by 2 bases and J by 5 bases, with 15 bases between them. The CDR3 is made up of 15 amino acids. CDR3 region: CASSLTGDWRTEAFF. DNA for the CDR3: TGTGCCAGCAGCTTAACGGGGGATTGGAGGACTGAAGCTTTCTTT.

The chain couples TRBV4-3 to TRBJ1-2; D unclear. This CDR3 has 18 residues. V dropped 0 bases and J dropped 5 bases, with 22 bases sitting between them. Germline CDR1 and CDR2: LGHNA and YSLEER. Here the CDR3 DNA reads TGCGCCAGCAGCCAAGATAATGTACCGTTCGCGGGCGGGTATGGCTACACCTTC. Its protein is CASSQDNVPFAGGYGYTF.

The CDR3 nucleotides read TGTGCCAGCCGCCCCCCCAAGCGGGTTTTCTACGAGCAGTACTTC. Its translation: CASRPPKRVFYEQYF. The rearrangement links TRBV6-1 to TRBJ2-7, with TRBD2 as a possible D gene (6 bases). Germline V gene lookup returns CDR1 MNHNS and CDR2 SASEGT. The CDR3 is 15 residues long. Between the trimmed V and J ends, which lost 8 bases and 3 bases, there was a span of 20 bases.

The genes are TRBV6-5 and TRBJ2-5; TRBD2 agrees at 7 bases. CDR1 is MNHEY and CDR2 is SVGAGI in the germline V gene. J was trimmed by 1 base and V by 3 bases; bases with no gene match: 8. The CDR3 sequence is 16 residues long. As DNA, the CDR3 is TGTGCCAGCAGTTATTGGGGGGGGAACATCCAAGAGACCCAGTACTTC. It encodes CASSYWGGNIQETQYF.

The V gene is TRBV27, the J gene TRBJ1-1; no reliable D call. This CDR3 is built from 14 residues. Trimming stripped 1 base from V and 0 bases from J, with 6 bases between. Germline-derived CDR1 and CDR2 are MNHEY and SMNVEV (reference sequence). CDR3: CASSLFAVNTEAFF. The DNA of the CDR3 is TGTGCCAGCAGTTTATTTGCGGTGAACACTGAAGCTTTCTTT.

This rearrangement joins TRBV6-5 to TRBJ2-7, with D maybe TRBD1 (6 bases). The CDR3 length is 16 residues. Germline loops: CDR1 MNHEY, CDR2 SVGAGI. V gave up 0 bases and J gave up 2 bases, with 14 bases separating them. CDR3 loop: CASSYSAGDIAYEQYF. The CDR3 DNA is TGTGCCAGCAGTTACTCCGCCGGGGACATAGCCTACGAGCAGTACTTC.

The V and J genes are TRBV7-2 and TRBJ1-2; 7 nucleotides agree with TRBD1. The V gene's germline CDR1 is SGHTA and CDR2 FQGNSA. The CDR3 extends over 12 amino acids. The V segment lost 3 bases and the J segment 8 bases; nucleotides outside the gene matches: 3. As DNA, the CDR3 is TGTGCCAGCAGCTTGACAGGGAGAGGCTACACCTTC. Translation gives CASSLTGRGYTF.

The V gene is TRBV6-6, the J gene TRBJ1-1; D perhaps matches TRBD1 (6 bases). CDR1 MNHNY and CDR2 SVGAGI come from the germline V gene (reference sequence). With 2 bases removed from V and 0 bases from J, the gap between germline ends came to 13 bases. This CDR3 has 16 residues. The CDR3 is CASSYGGRQVNTEAFF. CDR3 nucleotides: TGTGCCAGCAGTTACGGTGGGAGACAGGTGAACACTGAAGCTTTCTTT.

The rearrangement links TRBV19 to TRBJ2-7, with D tentatively TRBD2 (6 bases). The CDR3 spans 14 residues. V lost 0 bases to trimming and J lost 5 bases, with 11 bases between them. Germline CDR1 LNHDA, CDR2 SQIVND (reference sequence). The CDR3 loop is CASSIEPRGNEQYF. Written as DNA, the CDR3 is TGTGCCAGTAGTATAGAGCCCCGGGGGAACGAGCAGTACTTC.

This chain links TRBV18 with TRBJ2-7; 16 positions agree with TRBD2. The ends lost 3 bases at V and 6 bases at J; junction bases unmatched: 8. The CDR3 loop spans 17 amino acids. Looked up from germline, CDR1 is KGHSH and CDR2 is LQKENI. The CDR3 loop is CASSPVPGLAGGLEQYF. The CDR3 nucleotides are TGTGCCAGCTCACCTGTTCCGGGACTAGCGGGGGGGCTCGAGCAGTACTTC.

The chain combines TRBV28 with TRBJ2-7, with 12 bases aligning to TRBD1. The CDR3 extends over 18 amino acids. Germline V CDR1 and CDR2: MDHEN, SYDVKM. V dropped 4 bases and J dropped 2; count of bases not matched to a gene: 12. The CDR3 reads CASSSLGGRDRGPYEQYF. CDR3 sequence (DNA): TGTGCCAGCAGTTCCCTTGGTGGTCGGGACAGGGGGCCCTACGAGCAGTACTTC.

This sequence joins TRBV6-5 and TRBJ2-7, with TRBD1 as a possible D gene (6 bases). CDR1 MNHEY and CDR2 SVGAGI come from the germline V gene. The V end lost 2 bases, the J end lost 3 bases, and 17 bases lay between the germline ends. The CDR3 has 16 residues. The CDR3 sequence: CASSYRGHQRNYEQYF. CDR3 nucleotide sequence: TGTGCCAGCAGTTACAGGGGACACCAAAGAAACTACGAGCAGTACTTC.

This chain joins TRBV5-6 and TRBJ2-2; 7 bases are a match to TRBD2. The ends lost 0 bases at V and 7 bases at J; junction bases unmatched: 0. In germline, CDR1 is SGHDT, CDR2 YYEEEE. This CDR3 spans 13 amino acids. DNA for the CDR3: TGTGCCAGCAGCTTGGCGGGGGGCGGGGAGCTGTTTTTT. It yields the protein CASSLAGGGELFF. The complete variable domain, with remaining parts taken from reference TRBV5-6 and TRBJ2-2, reads DAGVTQSPTHLIKTRGQQVTLRCSPKSGHDTVSWYQQALGQGPQFIFQYYEEEERQRGNFPDRFSGHQFPNYSSELNVNALLLGDSALYLCASSLAGGGELFFGEGSRLTVL.

The chain recombines TRBV9 with TRBJ1-2; the D is unclear. The germline CDR1 and CDR2 sequences are SGDLS and YYNGEE. V lost 3 bases and J lost 2, with 11 bases in between. The CDR3 totals 14 residues. The CDR3 is CASSGREGNYGYTF. CDR3 sequence (DNA): TGTGCCAGCAGCGGGAGGGAGGGAAACTATGGCTACACCTTC.

This sequence joins TRBV7-2 and TRBJ2-5, with 8 bases aligning to TRBD1. This CDR3 is built from 16 residues. The V gene end was trimmed by 6 bases and the J gene end by 5 bases; junction bases not matched to a gene: 14. Germline CDR1 and CDR2: SGHTA and FQGNSA. CDR3 residues: CASSSGQGNFGETQYF. Here the CDR3 DNA reads TGTGCCAGCAGTTCCGGACAGGGCAATTTCGGGGAGACCCAGTACTTC.

The chain joins TRBV7-4 to TRBJ1-5; no clear D. Per the germline V gene, CDR1 is SGHVT and CDR2 is SQSDAQ. The V end lost 5 bases, the J end lost 4 bases, and 6 bases lay between the germline ends. CDR3 size: 12 residues. Here the CDR3 DNA reads TGTGCCAGCAGCCTTCTAAATCAGCCCCAGCATTTT. It is translated as CASSLLNQPQHF.

The chain joins TRBV28 to TRBJ1-2, with 9 bases lining up with TRBD1. The CDR3 is made up of 13 amino acids. Trimming took 10 bases from V and 9 from J; bases not matched to a gene: 12. Germline V gene sequence: CDR1 MDHEN, CDR2 SYDVKM. The CDR3 is CATRGTGRDRYTF. Here the CDR3 DNA reads TGTGCCACCCGAGGGACAGGGAGAGATCGCTACACCTTC.

This rearrangement joins TRBV29-1 to TRBJ2-4, with D perhaps TRBD1 (6 bases). The length of the CDR3 is 13 residues. V gave up 1 base and J gave up 2 bases, with 6 bases separating them. CDR1 is SQVTM, CDR2 ANQGSEA, per germline. CDR3 loop: CSVEGGPKNIQYF. DNA for the CDR3: TGCAGCGTTGAAGGGGGGCCCAAAAACATTCAGTACTTC. The variable domain in full, completed from reference TRBV29-1 and TRBJ2-4, reads SAVISQKPSRDICQRGTSLTIQCQVDSQVTMMFWYRQQPGQSLTLIATANQGSEATYESGFVIDKFPISRPNLTFSTLTVSNMSPEDSSIYLCSVEGGPKNIQYFGAGTRLSVL.

This clone has a single count. The CDR3 protein is CASSSRTATYNEQFF. The DNA for the CDR3 is TGTGCCAGCAGCTCGAGGACAGCTACCTACAATGAGCAGTTCTTC. This chain connects TRBV7-8 to TRBJ2-1; weak D call: TRBD1 (6 bases). V was clipped by 4 bases and J by 2 bases, with 12 bases between them. Germline V gene sequence: CDR1 SGHVS, CDR2 FQNEAQ. The length of the CDR3 is 15 residues. The variable domain in full, completed from reference TRBV7-8 and TRBJ2-1, reads GAGVSQSPRYKVAKRGQDVALRCDPISGHVSLFWYQQALGQGPEFLTYFQNEAQLDKSGLPSDRFFAERPEGSVSTLKIQRTQQEDSAVYLCASSSRTATYNEQFFGPGTRLTVL.

The chain carries TRBV30 and TRBJ1-4; the match to TRBD1 covers 10 bases. The length of the CDR3 is 15 residues. J lost 6 bases, V lost 0 bases, and 4 bases had no gene match. Germline V gene sequence: CDR1 GTSNPN, CDR2 SVGIG (reference sequence). CDR3 sequence: CAWSVRGTGDEKLFF. In DNA form, the CDR3 reads TGTGCCTGGAGTGTACGGGGGACAGGGGATGAAAAACTGTTTTTT.

This chain uses TRBV7-2 with TRBJ1-1; possibly TRBD1 for D (5 bases). The CDR3 extends over 17 amino acids. From germline, CDR1 is SGHTA and CDR2 FQGNSA. V lost 2 bases, J lost 4 bases, and 20 bases lay in between. The CDR3 coding sequence is TGTGCCAGCAGCTTAAAGGACACGGGGAGGTTGGCCACTGAAGCTTTCTTT. Protein product: CASSLKDTGRLATEAFF.